The next 22 T cell receptor beta chains were all read from a single sample in a study of T cell responses to AZD1222 COVID-19 vaccine (dated by TCRdb to the early 2020s). The method was the immunoSEQ multiplex PCR assay. Held by TCRdb, this immuneACCESS table contains in-frame sequences only and omits some clones. Under half of the omission traces to an unresolved V gene where checked; the cause of the rest is unknown. The sample table records 140,000 to 150,000 clones; about 89% of these occur just once. The top ten clonotypes cover 2.8% of the sample. Read against the paper, the sample's time point label means: baseline before first vaccination. The treatment or condition tag for this specimen amounts to: meningococcal conjugate vaccine given as trial control. The sample in question was peripheral blood, obtained on day 0 of MenACWY control vaccination. These receptors all stem from an adult in good health.

The chain links TRBV4-2 to TRBJ2-1; TRBD2 aligns across 14 bases. CDR1 is LGHNA and CDR2 is YNFKEQ in the germline V gene. V was pared by 2 bases and J by 6 bases, with 6 bases of the junction left unmatched. The CDR3 has 17 residues. CDR3 in DNA: TGTGCCAGCAGCCAACCTGCGACTAGCGGGAGGGGCAATGAGCAGTTCTTC. This translates into CASSQPATSGRGNEQFF.

The V and J genes are TRBV19 and TRBJ2-1; TRBD2 matches at 10 bases. The CDR3 spans 19 residues. The germline V gene encodes CDR1 LNHDA and CDR2 SQIVND (reference sequence). Trimming at V came to 6 bases and at J to 4 bases, leaving 18 bases not matched to a gene. The CDR3 protein is CASRVLAGYNSEGYNEQFF. For the CDR3, the DNA is TGTGCCAGTAGGGTACTAGCGGGATATAATTCGGAAGGGTACAATGAGCAGTTCTTC.

This clone has a single count. The genes are TRBV5-1 and TRBJ1-6; D not certain. Germline V lookup: CDR1 SGHRS, CDR2 YFSETQ. V lost 0 bases, J lost 7 bases, and 11 bases lay in between. The CDR3 sequence is 15 residues long. The CDR3 protein is CASSLGGQPNSPLHF. The CDR3 DNA reads as TGCGCCAGCAGCTTGGGAGGTCAGCCCAATTCACCCCTCCACTTT.

V usage is TRBV19 and J usage is TRBJ1-2; weak D call: TRBD1 (5 bases). The V end was cut by 3 bases, the J end by 4 bases, with 9 bases between. The length of the CDR3 is 13 residues. The germline CDR1 and CDR2 sequences are LNHDA and SQIVND (reference sequence). The CDR3 protein is CASSMRGAYGYTF. CDR3 DNA: TGTGCCAGTAGTATGAGAGGGGCCTATGGCTACACCTTC.

The chain employs TRBV5-4 and TRBJ2-3, with TRBD2 as a possible D gene (5 bases). Germline CDR1 is SGHNT and CDR2 is YYREEE (reference sequence). This CDR3 contains 16 residues. V was shortened by 4 bases and J by 0 bases, with 15 bases between the two germline ends. The CDR3 coding sequence is TGTGCCAGCAGCGCGGACTTCCCGCGGAGCACAGATACGCAGTATTTT. Amino acids: CASSADFPRSTDTQYF.

J is TRBJ1-3 and V is TRBV5-1; the D gene is possibly TRBD1 (5 bases). Trimming removed 4 bases from V and 0 bases from J, with 11 bases in between. Germline values: CDR1 SGHRS, CDR2 YFSETQ. This CDR3 contains 15 residues. CDR3 nucleotide sequence: TGCGCCAGCAGCCCACGACAGAGCTCTGGAAACACCATATATTTT. Amino acids: CASSPRQSSGNTIYF.

The J gene is TRBJ1-2, the V gene TRBV5-6; TRBD1 aligns across 8 bases. CDR1 is SGHDT, CDR2 YYEEEE, per germline. V lost 1 base and J lost 6; bases outside the gene matches: 2. There are 13 residues in the CDR3. CDR3 coding DNA: TGTGCCAGCAGCTTGCTACAGGGGGATGGCTACACCTTC. It is translated as CASSLLQGDGYTF.

CDR3 loop: CAIISRTSGDYEQYF. For the CDR3, the DNA is TGTGCCATCATTAGCCGGACTAGCGGGGACTACGAGCAGTACTTC. The chain couples TRBV2 to TRBJ2-7, with 12 bases identical to TRBD2. CDR3 size: 15 residues. CDR1 SNHLY and CDR2 FYNNEI come from the germline V gene. V shed 10 bases and J 3 bases; nucleotides not matched to a gene: 10. The entire variable domain, with the rest obtained from reference TRBV2 and TRBJ2-7, is as follows: EPEVTQTPSHQVTQMGQEVILRCVPISNHLYFYWYRQILGQKVEFLVSFYNNEISEKSEIFDDQFSVERPDGSNFTLKIRSTKLEDSAMYFCAIISRTSGDYEQYFGPGTRLTVT.

This chain connects TRBV5-1 to TRBJ2-7; perhaps TRBD1 as D (6 bases). V shed 0 bases and J shed 0 bases, with 10 bases lying between them. Germline V gives CDR1 SGHRS, CDR2 YFSETQ. The CDR3 spans 15 residues. The DNA of the CDR3 is TGCGCCAGCAGCTTGGACGGACAGAGCTCCTACGAGCAGTACTTC. Protein sequence: CASSLDGQSSYEQYF.

The V gene is TRBV5-1, the J gene TRBJ1-3, with 10 bases identical to TRBD1. Germline-derived CDR1 and CDR2 are SGHRS and YFSETQ. The CDR3 totals 16 residues. Trimming took 0 bases from V and 3 from J; bases not matched to a gene: 3. Here the CDR3 DNA reads TGCGCCAGCAGCTTGGGGGGACAGGGGCGTGGAAACACCATATATTTT. Translated, it gives CASSLGGQGRGNTIYF.

The chain joins TRBV7-3 to TRBJ2-3, with D possibly being TRBD2 (6 bases). V was trimmed by 6 bases and J by 2 bases, leaving 12 bases between them. This CDR3 has 14 amino acids. Germline V gives CDR1 SGHTA, CDR2 FQGTGA. The CDR3 DNA sequence: TGTGCCAGCAGTTTGCGGGGATTCACAGATACGCAGTATTTT. Amino acid sequence: CASSLRGFTDTQYF. Looking up the rest from reference TRBV7-3 and TRBJ2-3 gives the full variable domain: GAGVSQTPSNKVTEKGKYVELRCDPISGHTALYWYRQSLGQGPEFLIYFQGTGAADDSGLPNDRFFAVRPEGSVSTLKIQRTERGDSAVYLCASSLRGFTDTQYFGPGTRLTVL.

The CDR3 region has the DNA TGTGCCAGCAGCCATTTGGGCCGATATGGCTACACCTTC. Its translation is CASSHLGRYGYTF. The rearrangement joins TRBV14 to TRBJ1-2; unclear D gene. The CDR3 totals 13 residues. Germline CDR1 is SGHDN and CDR2 is FVKESK. Trimming took off 3 bases at V and 5 bases at J, with 10 bases between the two ends.

This clone appeared a single time. The rearrangement joins TRBV5-1 to TRBJ2-7; no clear D gene. Looked up from germline, CDR1 is SGHRS and CDR2 is YFSETQ. V dropped 0 bases and J dropped 6 bases, with 19 bases sitting between them. The CDR3 runs 16 residues. The CDR3 bases are TGCGCCAGCAGCTTGGCCCCACAGTCCCTTTCGGGCGAGCAGTACTTC. Its translation: CASSLAPQSLSGEQYF. The full variable domain, completed using reference TRBV5-1 and TRBJ2-7, is KAGVTQTPRYLIKTRGQQVTLSCSPISGHRSVSWYQQTPGQGLQFLFEYFSETQRNKGNFPGRFSGRQFSNSRSEMNVSTLELGDSALYLCASSLAPQSLSGEQYFGPGTRLTVT.

The chain uses TRBV5-1 and TRBJ2-2; 14 bases fit TRBD2. Germline V gives CDR1 SGHRS, CDR2 YFSETQ. This CDR3 has 18 residues. The V segment lost 3 bases and the J segment 0 bases; nucleotides outside the gene matches: 4. CDR3 sequence reads: CASSSRLAGGPNTGELFF. The CDR3 region has the DNA TGCGCCAGCAGCTCCCGACTAGCGGGGGGGCCGAACACCGGGGAGCTGTTTTTT.

Here the CDR3 DNA reads TGCAGCGTTGATTTTCCGGGAGGAACCTACAATGAGCAGTTCTTC. Residues: CSVDFPGGTYNEQFF. This chain links TRBV29-1 with TRBJ2-1, with 7 bases lining up with TRBD2. V was clipped by 3 bases and J by 2 bases; unmatched bases: 7. Germline V gene data show CDR1 as SQVTM and CDR2 as ANQGSEA. The CDR3 length is 15 residues.

This chain uses TRBV6-2 or TRBV6-3 with TRBJ2-3; the match to TRBD2 covers 7 bases. The CDR3 length is 17 residues. Looked up from germline, CDR1 is MNHEY and CDR2 is SVGEGT. After removal of 1 base from V and 2 bases from J, the junction contained 9 bases not matched to a gene. DNA of the CDR3: TGTGCCAGCAGTTACTTCGTAGCTAGCGGAAACACAGATACGCAGTATTTT. Protein product: CASSYFVASGNTDTQYF.

The chain carries TRBV13 and TRBJ2-1, with TRBD1 matching over 7 bases. Germline trimming cut 1 base from V and 7 bases from J; bases unmatched to any gene: 4. The germline CDR1 and CDR2 sequences are PRHDT and FYEKMQ (reference sequence). The CDR3 totals 14 residues. The CDR3 nucleotides read TGTGCCAGCAGCTTAGTGACCAGGGGGAATGAGCAGTTCTTC. Amino acid sequence: CASSLVTRGNEQFF.

The V gene is TRBV7-9, the J gene TRBJ1-1; D remains unclear. V was pared by 3 bases and J by 5 bases, with 10 bases between. The CDR3 spans 13 residues. Germline CDR1 SEHNR, CDR2 FQNEAQ (reference sequence). The CDR3 protein is CASSFTSDTEAFF. The CDR3 region has the DNA TGTGCCAGCAGCTTTACATCGGATACTGAAGCTTTCTTT.

This sequence joins TRBV7-9 and TRBJ1-4; TRBD1 is a possible D gene (6 bases). The germline gives CDR1 SEHNR, CDR2 FQNEAQ (reference sequence). The CDR3 runs to 13 residues. V was pared by 7 bases and J by 10 bases, with 16 bases between. This CDR3 reads CASTWTGAGKLFF. The CDR3 nucleotides are TGTGCCAGCACCTGGACGGGGGCCGGAAAACTGTTTTTT.

J is TRBJ1-3 and V is TRBV5-6; D gene uncertain. V was cut by 0 bases and J by 5 bases, with 9 bases left in between. CDR3 length equals 14 residues. Germline values: CDR1 SGHDT, CDR2 YYEEEE. As DNA, the CDR3 is TGTGCCAGCAGCTTGGCCGACGGAAGAAACACCATATATTTT. It is translated as CASSLADGRNTIYF. Filled out from reference TRBV5-6 and TRBJ1-3, the complete variable domain reads DAGVTQSPTHLIKTRGQQVTLRCSPKSGHDTVSWYQQALGQGPQFIFQYYEEEERQRGNFPDRFSGHQFPNYSSELNVNALLLGDSALYLCASSLADGRNTIYFGEGSWLTVV.

The V and J genes are TRBV6-1 and TRBJ1-2; D gene unclear. The CDR3 covers 13 residues. Germline V gives CDR1 MNHNS, CDR2 SASEGT. The V end was cut by 0 bases, the J end by 5 bases, with 7 bases between. In nucleotides, the CDR3 is TGTGCCAGCAGTGAAGCCGGGGTTTATGGCTACACCTTC. It translates to CASSEAGVYGYTF.

The J gene is TRBJ2-7, the V gene TRBV4-1; 9 bases match TRBD1. This CDR3 comprises 16 residues. With V trimmed by 0 bases and J by 2 bases, 5 bases remained unmatched. CDR1 and CDR2 from the germline V gene are MGHRA and YSYEKL. CDR3 residues: CASSQEAGTGPYEQYF. The CDR3 region has the DNA TGCGCCAGCAGCCAAGAAGCCGGGACAGGGCCCTACGAGCAGTACTTC.